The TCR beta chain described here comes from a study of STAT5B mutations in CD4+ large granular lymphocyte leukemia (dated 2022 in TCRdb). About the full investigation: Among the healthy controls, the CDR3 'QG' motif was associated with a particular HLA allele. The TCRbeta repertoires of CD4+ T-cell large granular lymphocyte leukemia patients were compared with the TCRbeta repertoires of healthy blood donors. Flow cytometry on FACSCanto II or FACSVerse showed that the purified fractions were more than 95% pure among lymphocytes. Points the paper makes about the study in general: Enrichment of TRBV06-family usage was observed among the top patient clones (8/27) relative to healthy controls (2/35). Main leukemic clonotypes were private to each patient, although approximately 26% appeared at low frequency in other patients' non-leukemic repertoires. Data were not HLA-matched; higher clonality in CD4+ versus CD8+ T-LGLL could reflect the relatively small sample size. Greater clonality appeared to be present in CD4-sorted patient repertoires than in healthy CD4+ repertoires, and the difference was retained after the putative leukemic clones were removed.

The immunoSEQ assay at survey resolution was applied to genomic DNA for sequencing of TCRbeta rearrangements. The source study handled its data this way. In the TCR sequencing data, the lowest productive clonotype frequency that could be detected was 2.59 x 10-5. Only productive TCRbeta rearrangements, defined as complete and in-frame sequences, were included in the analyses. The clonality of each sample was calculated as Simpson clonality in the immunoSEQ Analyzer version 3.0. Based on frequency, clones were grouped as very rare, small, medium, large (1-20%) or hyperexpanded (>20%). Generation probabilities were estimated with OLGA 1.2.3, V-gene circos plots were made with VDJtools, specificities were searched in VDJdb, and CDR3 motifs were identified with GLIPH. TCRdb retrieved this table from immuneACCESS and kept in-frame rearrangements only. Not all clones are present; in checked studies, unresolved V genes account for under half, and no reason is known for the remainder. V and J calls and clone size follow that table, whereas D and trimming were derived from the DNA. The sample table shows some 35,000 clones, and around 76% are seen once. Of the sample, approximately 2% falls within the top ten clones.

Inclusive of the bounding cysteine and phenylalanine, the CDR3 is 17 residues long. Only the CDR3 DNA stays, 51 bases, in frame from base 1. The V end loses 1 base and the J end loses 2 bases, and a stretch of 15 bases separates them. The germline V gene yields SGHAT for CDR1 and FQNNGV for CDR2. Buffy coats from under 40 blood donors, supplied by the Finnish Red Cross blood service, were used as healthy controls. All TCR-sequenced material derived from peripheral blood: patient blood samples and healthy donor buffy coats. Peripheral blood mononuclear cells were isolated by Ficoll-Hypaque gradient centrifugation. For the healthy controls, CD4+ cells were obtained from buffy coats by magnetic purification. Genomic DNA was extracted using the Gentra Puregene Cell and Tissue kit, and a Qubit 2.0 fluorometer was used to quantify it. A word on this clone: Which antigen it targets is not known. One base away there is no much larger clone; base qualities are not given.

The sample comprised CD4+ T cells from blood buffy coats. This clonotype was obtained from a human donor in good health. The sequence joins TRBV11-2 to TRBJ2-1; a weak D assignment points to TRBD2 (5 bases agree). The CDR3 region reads CASSLGQLGPPYNEQFF. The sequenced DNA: TGTGCCAGCAGCTTAGGCCAACTAGGTCCCCCCTACAATGAGCAGTTCTTC.